This T cell receptor beta chain emerged from a study of blood T cell repertoires in COVID-19. Study background: Specimens from acute and convalescent COVID-19 originated in the United States, Italy and Spain.

With 2 bases clipped from V and 11 bases from J, the junction kept 9 bases outside the gene matches. CDR3 length equals 15 residues. The germline V gene has CDR1 SGHTA and CDR2 FQGNSA. Per the original methods: Amplification from reference gene primers served as the basis for estimated nucleated cell counts. The method was immunoSEQ multiplex PCR; TCRdb's version includes in-frame clones alone and lacks a portion of them. V, J and clone size are those of that table, while D and trimming were read from the DNA. Of approximately 100,000 clones in the sample, 85% to 90% were seen once. Sequenced sample: peripheral blood. This receptor was obtained from a woman older than 75 with acute or convalescent COVID-19. The chain has TRBV7-2 and TRBJ1-6, with 7 bases lining up with TRBD1. The CDR3 loop is CASSLFVGGSAPLHF. Written as DNA, the CDR3 is TGTGCCAGCAGCTTATTTGTAGGGGGCTCGGCACCCCTCCACTTT.